The entry below gives a single TCR beta chain sequence along with its context. No antigen is known for it. These data originate in a study of T cell responses to AZD1222 COVID-19 vaccine. In the study overall: Samples with a second dose at about 4 or about 12 weeks were pooled together. Findings of the study overall: The span of vaccine-associated CD4 TCRs extended across spike, with dominance at 160-218 and 743-854. Nearly half of spike-specific TCRs reportedly target unmutated variant regions.

Produced via immunoSEQ multiplex PCR; TCRdb's table is partial and in-frame only. The sample yields about 150,000 clones, about 91% seen once. This CDR3 comprises 12 residues. Germline V gives CDR1 GTSNPN, CDR2 SVGIG (reference sequence). The source of this sequence is an adult in good health. The source was peripheral blood, collected on day 0 of AZD1222 vaccination. The rearrangement uses TRBV30 and TRBJ2-5; 12 bases fit TRBD2. CDR3 region: CGTSGGRETQYF. The CDR3 DNA follows: TGTGGCACTAGCGGGGGGAGAGAGACCCAGTACTTC.